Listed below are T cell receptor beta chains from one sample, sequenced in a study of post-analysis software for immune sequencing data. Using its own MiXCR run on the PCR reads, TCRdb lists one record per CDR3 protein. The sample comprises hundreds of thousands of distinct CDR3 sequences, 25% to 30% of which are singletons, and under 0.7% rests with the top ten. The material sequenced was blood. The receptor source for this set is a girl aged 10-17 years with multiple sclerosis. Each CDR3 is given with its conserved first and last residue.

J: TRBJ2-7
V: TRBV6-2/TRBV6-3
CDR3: CASSTTLGLREQYF

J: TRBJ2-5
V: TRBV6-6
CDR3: CASRRLVGETQYF

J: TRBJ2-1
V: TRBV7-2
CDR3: CASRPYRANSYNEQFF

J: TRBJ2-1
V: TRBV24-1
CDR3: CATSDTTHLGRNEQFF

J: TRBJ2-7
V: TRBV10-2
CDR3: CASSALDSYEQYF

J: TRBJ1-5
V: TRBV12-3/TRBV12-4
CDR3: CASGRESNQPQHF

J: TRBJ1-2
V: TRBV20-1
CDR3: CSARTGPWGGYTF

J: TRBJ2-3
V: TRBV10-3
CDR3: CATADSRRTDTQYF

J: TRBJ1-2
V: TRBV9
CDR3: CASTAKGQGAIYGYTF

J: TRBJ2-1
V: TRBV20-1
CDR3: CSAPGQEAYNEQFF

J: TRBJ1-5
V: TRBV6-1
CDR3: CAARSDNQPQHF

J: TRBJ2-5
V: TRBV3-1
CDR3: CASSPPSFVAQYF

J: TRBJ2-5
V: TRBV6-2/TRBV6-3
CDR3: CASSYSVLMQYF

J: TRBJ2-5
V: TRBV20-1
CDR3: CSASSRGGQETQYF

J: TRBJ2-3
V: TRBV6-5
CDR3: CASSYRGLGVGTTSQYF

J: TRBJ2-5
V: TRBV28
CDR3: CASPAELQETQYF

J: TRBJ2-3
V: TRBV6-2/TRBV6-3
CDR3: CASSGPNWRGQFTDTQYF

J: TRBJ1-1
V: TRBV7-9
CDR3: CASSLFPGGGTEAFF

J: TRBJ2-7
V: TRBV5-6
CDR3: CASSFPRDSYEQYF

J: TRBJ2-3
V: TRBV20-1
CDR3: CSAPRAGGADTQYF

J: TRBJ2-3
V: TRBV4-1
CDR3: CASGPLAGSRDTQYF

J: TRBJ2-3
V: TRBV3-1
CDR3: CASSRTSGVTDTQYF

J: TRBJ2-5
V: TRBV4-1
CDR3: CASRRAGGPQETQYF

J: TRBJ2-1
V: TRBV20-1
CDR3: CSEPGPLHNEQFF

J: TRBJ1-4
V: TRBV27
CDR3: CASSFLSFGSNEKLFF

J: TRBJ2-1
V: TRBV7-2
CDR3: CASEPRAGGLNEQFF

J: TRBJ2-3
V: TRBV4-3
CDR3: CASSQGTAGSTDTQYF

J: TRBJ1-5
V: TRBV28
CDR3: CASITGASGDQPQHF

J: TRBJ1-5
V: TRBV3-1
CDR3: CTSSQRGLRNQPQHF

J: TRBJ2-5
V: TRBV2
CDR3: CASGGWGQGLMETQYF

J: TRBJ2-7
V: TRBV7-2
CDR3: CASARDTHNYEQYF

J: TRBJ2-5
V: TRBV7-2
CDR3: CASGPITGTRNQETQYF

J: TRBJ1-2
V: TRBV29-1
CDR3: CSVEVGLDGYTF

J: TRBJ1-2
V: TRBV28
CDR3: CASRQTGYTF

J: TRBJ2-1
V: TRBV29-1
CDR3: CSVDDQGVISYNEQFF

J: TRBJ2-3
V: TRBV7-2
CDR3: CASSPANLDTQYF

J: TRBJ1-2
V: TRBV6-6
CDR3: CASSSTGANYGYTF

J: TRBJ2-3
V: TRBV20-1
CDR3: CSARDLGHLSTDTQYF

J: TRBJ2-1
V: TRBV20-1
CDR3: CSASASSGGASWYNEQFF

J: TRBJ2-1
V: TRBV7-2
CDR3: CASSPLLAGTYNEQFF

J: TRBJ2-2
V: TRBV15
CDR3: CATSRDQGWTGELFF

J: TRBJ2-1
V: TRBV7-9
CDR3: CASSLVLAGVDEQFF

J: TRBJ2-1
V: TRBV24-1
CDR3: CATSDPQGASMNEQFF

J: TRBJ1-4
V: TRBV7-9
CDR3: CASSLKTGGEKLFF

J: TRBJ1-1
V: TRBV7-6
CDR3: CASSSDRGPVGTEAFF

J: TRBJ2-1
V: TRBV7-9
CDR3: CASSPSLWRYNEQFF

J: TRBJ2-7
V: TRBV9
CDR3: CASSVGGQGAEQYF

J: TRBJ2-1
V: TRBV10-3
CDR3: CAISTSGLGAYEQFF

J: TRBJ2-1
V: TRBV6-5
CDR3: CASSLEGQGLEDEQFF